This passage covers 23 T cell receptor beta chains from one sample sequenced in a study of CD8 T cells in ankylosing spondylitis. TCRdb reanalysed the 5' RACE reads using MiXCR and keeps one entry per CDR3 protein. The repertoire holds 250,000 to 400,000 distinct CDR3 sequences, around 10% seen once, with around 10% in the top ten. Sequencing was carried out using blood, either unsorted or a sorted T cell fraction (not recorded which). The receptor set was obtained from a female donor with ankylosing spondylitis or in good health (not recorded which).

As DNA, the CDR3 is TGCAGTGCTAGAGCCGGGAACTCTGGAAACACCATATATTTT. Protein product: CSARAGNSGNTIYF. The V call is TRBV20-1, the J call TRBJ1-3; D is unclear. The CDR3 contains 14 residues. CDR1 is DFQATT and CDR2 is SNEGSKA in the germline V gene (reference sequence). V lost 1 base, J lost 0 bases, and 7 bases lay in between.

This clonotype was observed many times. The V gene is TRBV28, the J gene TRBJ2-7; unclear D gene. In germline, CDR1 is MDHEN, CDR2 SYDVKM. This CDR3 spans 14 amino acids. Trimming took 3 bases from V and 4 from J, leaving 13 bases between them. This CDR3 reads CASSFGLDLYEQYF. In nucleotides, the CDR3 is TGTGCCAGCAGTTTCGGCCTAGATTTATACGAGCAGTACTTC. Full variable domain (remainder filled in from reference TRBV28 and TRBJ2-7): DVKVTQSSRYLVKRTGEKVFLECVQDMDHENMFWYRQDPGLGLRLIYFSYDVKMKEKGDIPEGYSVSREKKERFSLILESASTNQTSMYLCASSFGLDLYEQYFGPGTRLTVT.

Only a few counts were recorded for this clonotype. The chain couples TRBV5-1 to TRBJ1-5; a possible D gene is TRBD1 (5 bases). Germline values: CDR1 SGHRS, CDR2 YFSETQ. Trimming took off 0 bases at V and 11 bases at J, with 15 bases between the two ends. The CDR3 is 14 residues long. This CDR3 is CASSLGGAEAAQHF. The CDR3 DNA follows: TGCGCCAGCAGCTTGGGAGGGGCGGAGGCGGCCCAGCATTTT.

J is TRBJ2-4 and V is TRBV5-1, with D hard to call. Germline CDR1 and CDR2: SGHRS and YFSETQ. The CDR3 runs to 13 residues. Trimming shortened V by 0 bases and J by 14 bases, and 15 bases separated the two germline ends. This CDR3 reads CASSLEPGQSKYF. CDR3 bases: TGCGCCAGCAGCTTGGAGCCTGGGCAGAGCAAGTACTTC.

In its sample, this clonotype was seen many times. The V gene is TRBV5-1, the J gene TRBJ2-7; D not resolved. This CDR3 is built from 14 residues. V dropped 5 bases and J dropped 4 bases, with 16 bases sitting between them. The germline CDR1 and CDR2 sequences are SGHRS and YFSETQ. CDR3 region: CASRGALWAYEQYF. Here the CDR3 DNA reads TGCGCCAGCAGAGGAGCCCTCTGGGCGTACGAGCAGTACTTC.

The rearrangement uses TRBV7-9 and TRBJ2-7; no firm D call. CDR3 length: 14 residues. V lost 5 bases to trimming and J lost 1 base, with 12 bases between them. Germline V gene lookup returns CDR1 SEHNR and CDR2 FQNEAQ (reference sequence). The CDR3 DNA reads TGTGCCAGCAGCAGTCCTTCGATTTCCTACGAGCAGTACTTC. Encoded protein: CASSSPSISYEQYF.

This clonotype was seen many times. V gene TRBV7-9 combines with J gene TRBJ1-1, with no clear D. From germline, CDR1 is SEHNR and CDR2 FQNEAQ (reference sequence). This CDR3 comprises 11 residues. Trimming took off 4 bases at V and 6 bases at J, with 6 bases between the two ends. CDR3 region: CASSSLPEAFF. CDR3 DNA sequence: TGTGCCAGCAGCTCATTACCTGAAGCTTTCTTT.

The rearrangement links TRBV2 to TRBJ2-1, with 11 nucleotides matching TRBD2. The CDR3 loop spans 14 amino acids. With 6 bases clipped from V and 8 bases from J, the junction kept 6 bases outside the gene matches. Germline V CDR1 and CDR2: SNHLY, FYNNEI. Here the CDR3 DNA reads TGTGCCAGCAGAATAGCGGGAGGGGGGGATGAGCAGTTCTTC. The encoded protein is CASRIAGGGDEQFF.

V and J are TRBV20-1 and TRBJ2-5; the D is unclear. Germline loops: CDR1 DFQATT, CDR2 SNEGSKA (reference sequence). The CDR3 is 11 residues long. V was pared by 1 base and J by 4 bases, with 4 bases between. CDR3 sequence: CSARVLETQYF. CDR3 in DNA: TGCAGTGCTAGAGTACTAGAGACCCAGTACTTC.

There are a few counts of this clonotype. The V and J genes are TRBV6-2 or TRBV6-3 and TRBJ2-2, with 10 bases fitting TRBD2. Germline trimming cut 6 bases from V and 6 bases from J; bases unmatched to any gene: 10. The length of the CDR3 is 16 residues. Germline lookup yields CDR1 MNHEY and CDR2 SVGEGT. The CDR3 here is CASSAPSGSGPGELFF. The CDR3 region has the DNA TGTGCCAGCAGCGCTCCTAGCGGGAGTGGTCCCGGGGAGCTGTTTTTT.

In this sample, this clonotype turned up many times. The V gene is TRBV7-2, the J gene TRBJ1-2; 7 bases match TRBD1. This CDR3 comprises 14 residues. The V gene end was trimmed by 5 bases and the J gene end by 4 bases; junction bases not matched to a gene: 7. CDR1 and CDR2 (germline): SGHTA, FQGNSA. CDR3 DNA: TGTGCCAGCAGCGCTTGGACAGGCCTCTATGGCTACACCTTC. Its translation: CASSAWTGLYGYTF.

There are many counts of this clonotype. The V call is TRBV24-1, the J call TRBJ2-3; D is possibly TRBD2 (6 bases). This CDR3 is built from 15 residues. CDR1 and CDR2 (germline): KGHDR, SFDVKD. Trimming took 2 bases from V and 3 from J, leaving 11 bases between them. CDR3 loop: CATSDSGRGTDTQYF. CDR3 nucleotide sequence: TGTGCCACCAGTGATTCTGGCCGGGGGACAGATACGCAGTATTTT.

The V gene is TRBV15, the J gene TRBJ1-6; perhaps TRBD1 as D (5 bases). With 0 bases removed from V and 9 bases from J, the gap between germline ends came to 21 bases. The germline gives CDR1 LNHNV, CDR2 YYDKDF (reference sequence). This CDR3 has 18 amino acids. For the CDR3, the DNA is TGTGCCACCAGCAGAGATCTTGTTCGGTCCAGGGTCGGTTCACCCCTCCACTTT. Residues: CATSRDLVRSRVGSPLHF.

The gene calls are TRBV7-2 and TRBJ2-5; possible D gene TRBD2, 6 bases. Germline V gives CDR1 SGHTA, CDR2 FQGNSA. This CDR3 is built from 15 residues. V lost 3 bases, J lost 5 bases, and 16 bases lay in between. CDR3 nucleotides: TGTGCCAGCAGCTTGTACTCGACTAGTCGCGAGACCCAGTACTTC. This encodes CASSLYSTSRETQYF.

This clonotype has a count of ten or more. V gene TRBV5-6 combines with J gene TRBJ1-4; 7 bases align to TRBD1. The CDR3 loop spans 14 amino acids. Germline values: CDR1 SGHDT, CDR2 YYEEEE. The trim removed 3 bases at V and 2 bases at J, leaving 1 base unmatched. DNA of the CDR3: TGTGCCAGCAGCTCGGGACAGACTAATGAAAAACTGTTTTTT. It translates to CASSSGQTNEKLFF. The whole variable domain, remainder taken from reference TRBV5-6 and TRBJ1-4, is DAGVTQSPTHLIKTRGQQVTLRCSPKSGHDTVSWYQQALGQGPQFIFQYYEEEERQRGNFPDRFSGHQFPNYSSELNVNALLLGDSALYLCASSSGQTNEKLFFGSGTQLSVL.

This clonotype was recorded a few times. The genes are TRBV7-2 and TRBJ1-2; D may be TRBD1 (5 bases). The CDR3 is 14 amino acids. CDR1 is SGHTA, CDR2 FQGNSA, per germline. Trimming stripped 4 bases from V and 12 bases from J, with 21 bases between. The CDR3: CASSYGAQAMAHTF. CDR3 sequence (DNA): TGTGCCAGCAGCTACGGGGCCCAAGCGATGGCTCACACCTTC.

In this sample, this clonotype turned up many times. The chain carries TRBV5-1 and TRBJ1-6; D is unclear. The V and J ends lost 4 bases and 5 bases respectively, with 10 bases between them. CDR3 length: 14 amino acids. The germline V gene encodes CDR1 SGHRS and CDR2 YFSETQ. CDR3 amino acids: CASSTDGNNSPLHF. The CDR3 DNA reads TGCGCCAGCAGCACAGACGGCAATAATTCACCCCTCCACTTT.

This chain connects TRBV27 to TRBJ2-2; D unclear. This CDR3 spans 15 amino acids. V was cut by 2 bases and J by 0 bases, with 7 bases left in between. Germline values: CDR1 MNHEY, CDR2 SMNVEV (reference sequence). CDR3 bases: TGTGCCAGCAGTTTAACCCGAGCGAACACCGGGGAGCTGTTTTTT. Protein: CASSLTRANTGELFF.

This clonotype was recorded at least ten times. The J gene is TRBJ2-7, the V gene TRBV20-1; 8 nucleotides align to TRBD2. Germline V gene data show CDR1 as DFQATT and CDR2 as SNEGSKA (reference sequence). This CDR3 is 14 amino acids long. V shed 0 bases and J 3 bases; nucleotides not matched to a gene: 4. The CDR3 loop is CSARDSGTYYEQYF. For the CDR3, the DNA is TGCAGTGCTAGAGATAGCGGGACTTACTACGAGCAGTACTTC.

This clonotype was picked up many times. The rearrangement joins TRBV7-8 to TRBJ2-7, with TRBD2 matching over 8 bases. The germline V gene encodes CDR1 SGHVS and CDR2 FQNEAQ. J lost 3 bases, V lost 1 base, and 5 bases had no gene match. CDR3 length equals 15 residues. The CDR3 DNA reads TGTGCCAGCAGCTTAGAACTAGCGGAACACTACGAGCAGTACTTC. Translated: CASSLELAEHYEQYF.

The rearrangement links TRBV24-1 to TRBJ2-1; 8 positions match TRBD1. CDR3 size: 16 residues. Germline V CDR1 and CDR2: KGHDR, SFDVKD. Trimming took 0 bases from V and 2 from J; bases not matched to a gene: 2. The CDR3 region has the DNA TGTGCCACCAGTGATTTGGGACAGGGCCCCTACAATGAGCAGTTCTTC. It translates to CATSDLGQGPYNEQFF.

This clonotype was seen more than once but under ten times. The CDR3: CASSSPPNEQFF. CDR3 nucleotide sequence: TGTGCCAGCAGTTCCCCCCCCAATGAGCAGTTCTTC. V gene TRBV27 combines with J gene TRBJ2-1; D not resolved. V was cut by 4 bases and J by 6 bases, with 7 bases left in between. CDR3 length: 12 amino acids. Germline lookup yields CDR1 MNHEY and CDR2 SMNVEV (reference sequence).

This rearrangement joins TRBV6-2 or TRBV6-3 to TRBJ1-5; D not certain. Germline-derived CDR1 and CDR2 are MNHEY and SVGEGT. The CDR3 is 14 residues long. V was pared by 5 bases and J by 2 bases, with 10 bases between. The CDR3 reads CASSQRRGNQPQHF. DNA for the CDR3: TGTGCCAGCAGTCAGAGACGAGGCAATCAGCCCCAGCATTTT.